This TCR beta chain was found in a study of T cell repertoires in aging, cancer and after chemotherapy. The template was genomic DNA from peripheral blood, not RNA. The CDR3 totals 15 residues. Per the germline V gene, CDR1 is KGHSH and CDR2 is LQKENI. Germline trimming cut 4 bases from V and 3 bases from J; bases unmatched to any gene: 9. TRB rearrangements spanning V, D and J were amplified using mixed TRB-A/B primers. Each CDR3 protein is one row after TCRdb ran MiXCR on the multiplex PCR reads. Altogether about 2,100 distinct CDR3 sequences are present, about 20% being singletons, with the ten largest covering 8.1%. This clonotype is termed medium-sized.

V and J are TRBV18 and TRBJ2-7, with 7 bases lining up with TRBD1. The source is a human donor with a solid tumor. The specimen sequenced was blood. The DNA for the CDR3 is TGTGCCAGCTCACTTTCTCCAGGGGGTAACTACGAGCAGTACTTC. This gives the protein CASSLSPGGNYEQYF.